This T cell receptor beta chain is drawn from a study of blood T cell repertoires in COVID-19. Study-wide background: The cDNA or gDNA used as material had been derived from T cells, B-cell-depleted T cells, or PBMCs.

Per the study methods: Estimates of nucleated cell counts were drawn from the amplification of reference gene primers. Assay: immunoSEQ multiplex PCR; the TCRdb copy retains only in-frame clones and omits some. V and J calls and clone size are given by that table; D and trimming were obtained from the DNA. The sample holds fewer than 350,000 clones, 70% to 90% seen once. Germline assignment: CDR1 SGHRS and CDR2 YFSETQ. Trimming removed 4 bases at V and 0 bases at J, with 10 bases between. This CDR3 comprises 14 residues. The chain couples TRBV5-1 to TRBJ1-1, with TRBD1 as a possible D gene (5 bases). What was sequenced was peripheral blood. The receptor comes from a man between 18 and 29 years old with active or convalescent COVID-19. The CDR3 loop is CASSLQEMNTEAFF. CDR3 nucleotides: TGCGCCAGCAGCCTACAGGAGATGAACACTGAAGCTTTCTTT.